What follows are 22 T cell receptor beta chains derived from one specimen sequenced in a study of T cell responses to AZD1222 COVID-19 vaccine. Clones were sequenced by immunoSEQ multiplex PCR, and TCRdb holds only the in-frame ones, with some missing. The sample includes 150,000 to 200,000 clones, 90% of them seen just once. The sequencing used peripheral blood, collected on day 0 of AZD1222 vaccination. These receptors all stem from an adult in good health.

The rearrangement links TRBV30 to TRBJ1-2; no reliable D call. Germline assignment: CDR1 GTSNPN and CDR2 SVGIG (reference sequence). The CDR3 is 10 residues long. Between the trimmed V and J ends, which lost 6 bases and 7 bases, there was a span of 9 bases. The CDR3 coding sequence is TGTGCCTGCAGTCAGGCTGGCTACACCTTC. Its protein product is CACSQAGYTF.

V usage is TRBV19 and J usage is TRBJ1-3; 8 nucleotides match TRBD1. The germline CDR1 and CDR2 sequences are LNHDA and SQIVND (reference sequence). The CDR3 contains 14 residues. The V segment lost 5 bases and the J segment 5 bases; nucleotides outside the gene matches: 5. CDR3 nucleotide sequence: TGTGCCAGTAGTCCTCGGACAGGGCGAAACACCATATATTTT. Its protein product is CASSPRTGRNTIYF.

The rearrangement links TRBV13 to TRBJ2-5, with D perhaps matching TRBD2 (5 bases). CDR3 length: 14 residues. Trimming left V 5 bases short and J 2 bases short, with 12 bases between. Looked up from germline, CDR1 is PRHDT and CDR2 is FYEKMQ (reference sequence). CDR3 sequence (DNA): TGTGCCAGCAGCGGGAGAGTTTCACAAGAGACCCAGTACTTC. It yields the protein CASSGRVSQETQYF.

This chain connects TRBV5-1 to TRBJ2-3; 9 bases agree with TRBD2. The trim removed 4 bases at V and 4 bases at J, leaving 10 bases unmatched. The CDR3 runs 16 residues. The germline V gene encodes CDR1 SGHRS and CDR2 YFSETQ. In DNA form, the CDR3 reads TGCGCCAGCAGCCCCCGGGGTAGCGGGAGTGCAGATACGCAGTATTTT. This codes for CASSPRGSGSADTQYF.

J is TRBJ1-4 and V is TRBV5-1, with 7 positions matching TRBD1. Germline CDR1 is SGHRS and CDR2 is YFSETQ. V gave up 5 bases and J gave up 12 bases; unmatched junction bases: 19. The CDR3 has 16 amino acids. The CDR3 reads CASRPPGTVDLSELFF. Here the CDR3 DNA reads TGCGCCAGCAGGCCCCCCGGGACAGTGGATTTATCGGAACTGTTTTTT.

This rearrangement joins TRBV27 to TRBJ2-7; 13 nucleotides line up with TRBD2. Germline V CDR1 and CDR2: MNHEY, SMNVEV (reference sequence). Losses at the gene ends were 5 bases for V and 3 bases for J; bases not matched to a gene: 4. The CDR3 contains 15 residues. The CDR3 nucleotides are TGTGCCAGCAGTCACACTAGCGGGAGGGTCTACGAGCAGTACTTC. Translation gives CASSHTSGRVYEQYF.

The J gene is TRBJ2-7, the V gene TRBV20-1; D perhaps matches TRBD1 (7 bases). This CDR3 spans 14 amino acids. Trimming cost V 5 bases and J 3 bases, with 17 bases left between them. Germline CDR1 reads DFQATT; CDR2 reads SNEGSKA (reference sequence). CDR3 protein: CSARAAGQSYEQYF. DNA for the CDR3: TGCAGTGCTCGTGCGGCGGGACAGAGCTACGAGCAGTACTTC.

The chain combines TRBV19 with TRBJ1-5; 7 bases match TRBD1. With 9 bases clipped from V and 1 base from J, the junction kept 6 bases outside the gene matches. The CDR3 has 14 residues. Germline V CDR1 and CDR2: LNHDA, SQIVND (reference sequence). The CDR3 here is CASQQGMSNQPQHF. CDR3 nucleotide sequence: TGTGCCAGCCAACAGGGGATGAGCAATCAGCCCCAGCATTTT.

This chain uses TRBV19 with TRBJ1-4, with D uncertain. Germline-derived CDR1 and CDR2 are LNHDA and SQIVND (reference sequence). This CDR3 is built from 14 residues. Trimming cost V 5 bases and J 4 bases, with 11 bases left between them. The chain's CDR3 is CASSPSPINEKLFF. DNA of the CDR3: TGTGCCAGTAGTCCCAGTCCGATTAATGAAAAACTGTTTTTT. The complete variable domain, with remaining parts taken from reference TRBV19 and TRBJ1-4, reads DGGITQSPKYLFRKEGQNVTLSCEQNLNHDAMYWYRQDPGQGLRLIYYSQIVNDFQKGDIAEGYSVSREKKESFPLTVTSAQKNPTAFYLCASSPSPINEKLFFGSGTQLSVL.

This clone was observed once. The junction departs from germline at one end; a sequencing error may be responsible. The J gene is TRBJ2-1, the V gene TRBV2; 7 nucleotides match TRBD2. This CDR3 contains 13 residues. In germline, CDR1 is SNHLY, CDR2 FYNNEI. The CDR3, as DNA: TGTGCCAGCAGTGAAGCACCCTCGCGGGGGATGGTCTTC. This sequence encodes CASSEAPSRGMVF.

The chain combines TRBV21-1 with TRBJ2-1. TRBV21-1 is a documented pseudogene. This CDR3 has 15 residues. CDR3 amino acids: CASSSILQGGNEQFF. The CDR3 DNA sequence: TGTGCCAGCAGCAGTATTCTTCAGGGGGGGAATGAGCAGTTCTTC.

The genes are TRBV5-1 and TRBJ1-4; 8 bases map to TRBD1. CDR3 size: 15 residues. CDR1 is SGHRS and CDR2 is YFSETQ in the germline V gene. Trimming cost V 4 bases and J 6 bases; bases outside gene matches: 8. The CDR3 here is CASSPQGALDEKLFF. Here the CDR3 DNA reads TGCGCCAGCAGCCCGCAGGGGGCTCTGGATGAAAAACTGTTTTTT.

This clone was seen a single time. The V and J genes are TRBV27 and TRBJ1-5; the match to TRBD1 covers 7 bases. There are 15 residues in the CDR3. With 5 bases clipped from V and 4 bases from J, the junction kept 8 bases outside the gene matches. Germline CDR1 MNHEY, CDR2 SMNVEV (reference sequence). The DNA for the CDR3 is TGTGCCAGCAGTCCAACAGGGGCTGTGAATCAGCCCCAGCATTTT. Translated: CASSPTGAVNQPQHF.

This chain uses TRBV19 with TRBJ2-4; D is unresolved. Trimming removed 3 bases from V and 5 bases from J, with 2 bases in between. The CDR3 length is 11 residues. CDR1 is LNHDA and CDR2 is SQIVND in the germline V gene (reference sequence). CDR3 DNA: TGTGCCAGTAGTATCGAAAACATTCAGTACTTC. Its translation is CASSIENIQYF.

The rearrangement joins TRBV24-1 to TRBJ2-1, with D unresolved. Looked up from germline, CDR1 is KGHDR and CDR2 is SFDVKD. This CDR3 region has 12 residues. V lost 6 bases, J lost 2 bases, and 4 bases lay in between. The CDR3 loop is CATSTPYNEQFF. The CDR3 DNA follows: TGTGCCACCAGTACCCCCTACAATGAGCAGTTCTTC.

V gene TRBV3-1 (or the pseudogene TRBV3-2) combines with J gene TRBJ2-7; D gene ambiguous. V lost 1 base to trimming and J lost 2 bases, with 12 bases between them. From germline, CDR1 is LGHDT and CDR2 YNNKEL (reference sequence). The CDR3 has 15 residues. DNA for the CDR3: TGTGCCAGCAGCCAAGTTCTAGTAGGTCCCTACGAGCAGTACTTC. This gives the protein CASSQVLVGPYEQYF.

This clone was counted only a few times. The chain joins TRBV29-1 to TRBJ1-1, with D maybe TRBD1 (5 bases). The CDR3 has 13 residues. From germline, CDR1 is SQVTM and CDR2 ANQGSEA. Trimming stripped 5 bases from V and 4 bases from J, with 14 bases between. CDR3 bases: TGCAGCGTTTCCCAGGGTGTGGGCACTGAAGCTTTCTTT. Translating gives CSVSQGVGTEAFF.

This clone has just one count. This chain joins TRBV27 and TRBJ1-6; D remains unclear. Germline V CDR1 and CDR2: MNHEY, SMNVEV (reference sequence). CDR3 length: 12 amino acids. The V end lost 3 bases, the J end lost 8 bases, and 5 bases lay between the germline ends. CDR3 in amino acids: CASSFPYSPLHF. The CDR3 DNA follows: TGTGCCAGCAGTTTCCCCTATTCACCCCTCCACTTT.

V is TRBV28 and J is TRBJ2-7; 7 bases match TRBD2. From germline, CDR1 is MDHEN and CDR2 SYDVKM. There are 17 residues in the CDR3. Losses at the gene ends were 6 bases for V and 2 bases for J; bases not matched to a gene: 16. In DNA, the CDR3 is TGTGCCAGCAGCTTTGGACTAGTGGGAGGTCGGACCTACGAGCAGTACTTC. Amino acids: CASSFGLVGGRTYEQYF.

The chain uses TRBV29-1 and TRBJ2-7; 9 nucleotides line up with TRBD1. The CDR3 is made up of 12 amino acids. Germline V gene lookup returns CDR1 SQVTM and CDR2 ANQGSEA. J gave up 8 bases and V 6 bases, and 8 bases lay outside the gene matches. Written as DNA, the CDR3 is TGCAGCGTCCGGGACAGGGATTATAAGCAGTACTTC. Translation: CSVRDRDYKQYF.

V usage is TRBV9 and J usage is TRBJ1-2; D gene ambiguous. CDR1 and CDR2 (germline): SGDLS, YYNGEE. The germline V and J ends were trimmed by 0 bases and 4 bases, with 19 bases remaining between them. The CDR3 runs 17 residues. The CDR3 here is CASSVEPLGSVSYGYTF. DNA of the CDR3: TGTGCCAGCAGCGTAGAACCTCTGGGCAGTGTTAGCTATGGCTACACCTTC.

This sequence joins TRBV30 and TRBJ1-2; D not certain. CDR3 length: 15 residues. Germline V gives CDR1 GTSNPN, CDR2 SVGIG (reference sequence). V lost 3 bases, J lost 0 bases, and 14 bases lay in between. This CDR3 is CAWSSSPKTNYGYTF. Written as DNA, the CDR3 is TGTGCCTGGAGCTCATCCCCTAAGACTAACTATGGCTACACCTTC.